The sequence of this TCR beta chain was determined in a study of early T cells in non-severe SARS-CoV-2 infection. At the level of the study: Unpaired chains resulted from sequencing bulk RNA of unsorted whole blood. Study-wide findings and caveats: Matches to VDJdb favored anti-spike CD8 responses and missed private and CD4 specificities.

Germline CDR1 is MDHEN and CDR2 is SYDVKM. The CDR3 covers 16 residues. V lost 5 bases, J lost 5 bases, and 22 bases lay in between. This clonotype has more than one count but fewer than ten. No antigen is known for it. Each single cDNA molecule received a unique molecular identifier. MiXCR, run by TCRdb on the 5' RACE reads, gives a single entry per CDR3 protein. This sample carries around 53,000 distinct CDR3 sequences, around 12% of them seen once, and the ten largest clones take about 2.7%. The receptor comes from an adult who was a healthcare worker with PCR-confirmed SARS-CoV-2 infection or an uninfected control (not recorded which). The V and J genes are TRBV28 and TRBJ2-7; TRBD2 is a possible D gene (6 bases). Here the sequenced sample was whole blood, taken at baseline. The CDR3 loop is CASSPRGSGLRNEQYF. The CDR3 bases are TGTGCCAGCAGTCCCCGGGGTAGCGGCCTTCGGAACGAGCAGTACTTC.